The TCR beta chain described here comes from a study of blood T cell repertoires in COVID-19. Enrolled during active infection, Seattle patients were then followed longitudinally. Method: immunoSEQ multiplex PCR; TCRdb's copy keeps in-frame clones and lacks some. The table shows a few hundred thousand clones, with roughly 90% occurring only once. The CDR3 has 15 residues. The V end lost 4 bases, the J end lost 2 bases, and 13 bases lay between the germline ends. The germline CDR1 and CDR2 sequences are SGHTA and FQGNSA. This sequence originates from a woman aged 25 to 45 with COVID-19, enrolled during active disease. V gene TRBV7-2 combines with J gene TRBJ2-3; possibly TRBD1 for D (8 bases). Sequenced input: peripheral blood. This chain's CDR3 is CASSSQGGHTDTQYF. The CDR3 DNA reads TGTGCCAGCAGCTCACAGGGGGGGCACACAGATACGCAGTATTTT. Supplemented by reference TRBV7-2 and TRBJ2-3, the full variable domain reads GAGVSQSPSNKVTEKGKDVELRCDPISGHTALYWYRQSLGQGLEFLIYFQGNSAPDKSGLPSDRFSAERTGGSVSTLTIQRTQQEDSAVYLCASSSQGGHTDTQYFGPGTRLTVL.